Given below is one T cell receptor beta chain in context. Its antigen remains unidentified. The sample belongs to a study of cytomegalovirus exposure and HLA in healthy donors. Study results and caveats: Donors belonging to an Asian-associated ancestry cluster reportedly showed fewer N-insertions in productive TCRs than the approximately 680-donor mean, according to what a later analysis found. Among TCR sequences, most were rare, though some public TCRs appeared in many donors. Productive status was seen about 87% or about 30% of the time for most TCR beta V segments in an earlier analysis. In a later analysis, common viral pathogens appeared linked to several of the most significant clusters.

PCR used 60 Vbeta primers and 13 Jbeta primers. The protocol was immunoSEQ multiplex PCR, while the TCRdb copy is restricted to in-frame clones and leaves out a portion. This sample has 40,000 to 55,000 clones, with around 81% found just once. This CDR3 comprises 14 residues. Germline lookup yields CDR1 SGHAT and CDR2 FQNNGV. The V segment lost 5 bases and the J segment 4 bases; nucleotides outside the gene matches: 6. The chain couples TRBV11-2 to TRBJ2-3, with 7 bases identical to TRBD1. Specimen: PBMCs. The receptor was derived from a boy younger than 18 in good health and CMV-seropositive. The CDR3 region has the DNA TGTGCCAGCAGCCTCACCCAGGGGGCAGATACGCAGTATTTT. This gives the protein CASSLTQGADTQYF.